This T cell receptor beta chain was sequenced for a study of blood T cell repertoires in COVID-19. CDR1 is SGHAT and CDR2 is FQNNGV in the germline V gene. The ends were cut back, 4 bases at V and 5 bases at J, with 20 bases in the middle. The CDR3 is made up of 16 amino acids. This clone has a single count. The repertoire was sequenced with immunoSEQ multiplex PCR; TCRdb's copy has only in-frame clones and lacks some. The profile shows some 310,000 clones, 90% of them singletons. The receptor was isolated from a woman under 40 with COVID-19, enrolled during active disease. The sample taken for sequencing was peripheral blood. V gene TRBV11-2 combines with J gene TRBJ1-1; weak D call: TRBD1 (5 bases). The CDR3 reads CASSSERPGRVTEAFF. The CDR3 DNA reads as TGTGCCAGCAGCTCAGAGCGTCCCGGCAGGGTTACTGAAGCTTTCTTT. The whole variable domain, remainder taken from reference TRBV11-2 and TRBJ1-1, is EAGVAQSPRYKIIEKRQSVAFWCNPISGHATLYWYQQILGQGPKLLIQFQNNGVVDDSQLPKDRFSAERLKGVDSTLKIQPAKLEDSAVYLCASSSERPGRVTEAFFGQGTRLTVV.